This TCR beta chain appears in the sequencing data of a study of memory CD4+ T cells and cytomegalovirus serostatus. Whole-study findings and limits: Suggested: most of the CMV-linked TCR signature lies in CD4+ memory cells. Repertoires predicted CMV serostatus with median bootstrapped AUC of about 0.96.

Clones were sequenced by immunoSEQ multiplex PCR, and TCRdb holds only the in-frame ones, with some missing. The table shows about 57,000 clones, with less than 80% occurring only once. A remark on this clone: Its specificity is unknown.

This CDR3 has 15 residues. Trimming shortened V by 2 bases and J by 3 bases, and 12 bases separated the two germline ends. Germline CDR1 and CDR2: SGHAT and FQNNGV. The sort gate was single viable CD3+CD4+CD8-CD45RO+ cells for memory CD4+ T cells. Serum IgG to CMV pp150, pp28, p38 and p52 defined serostatus. Positive selection with CD4 microbeads enriched total CD4+ T cells. Input material: memory CD4+ T cells from blood. The rearrangement uses TRBV11-2 and TRBJ2-3, with D possibly matching TRBD1 (6 bases). This receptor was taken from an adult in good health and CMV-seronegative. The CDR3 region has the DNA TGTGCCAGCAGCTTATTGGGGGCGCGGACAGATACGCAGTATTTT. Translating it yields CASSLLGARTDTQYF. Full variable domain (rest looked up from reference TRBV11-2 and TRBJ2-3): EAGVAQSPRYKIIEKRQSVAFWCNPISGHATLYWYQQILGQGPKLLIQFQNNGVVDDSQLPKDRFSAERLKGVDSTLKIQPAKLEDSAVYLCASSLLGARTDTQYFGPGTRLTVL.